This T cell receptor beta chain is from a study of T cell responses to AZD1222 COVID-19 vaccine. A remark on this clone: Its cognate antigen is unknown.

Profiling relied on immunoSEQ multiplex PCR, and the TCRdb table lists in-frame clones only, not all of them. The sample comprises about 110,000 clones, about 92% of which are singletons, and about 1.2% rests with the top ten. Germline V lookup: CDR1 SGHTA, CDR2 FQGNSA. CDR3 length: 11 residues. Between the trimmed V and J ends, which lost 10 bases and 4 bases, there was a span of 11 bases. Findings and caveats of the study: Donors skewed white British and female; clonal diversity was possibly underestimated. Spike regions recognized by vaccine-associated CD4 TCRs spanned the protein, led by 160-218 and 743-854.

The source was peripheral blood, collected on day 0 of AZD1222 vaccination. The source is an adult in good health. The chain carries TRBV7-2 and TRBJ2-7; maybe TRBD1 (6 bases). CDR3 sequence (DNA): TGTGCCAAAGTCAGGGGATACGAGCAGTACTTC. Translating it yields CAKVRGYEQYF.